This T cell receptor (beta chain) stems from a study of shared clonotypes between healthy human individuals. As to this clone: The antigen remains unidentified.

Study findings and constraints: On the whole, naive subsets had larger estimated richness than memory subsets had.

Libraries were prepared by immunoSEQ multiplex PCR; TCRdb keeps only in-frame clonotypes and omits some of them. The repertoire holds 2 million to 2.5 million clones, with 90% to 97% as singletons. The CDR3 totals 15 residues. J gave up 4 bases and V 1 base, and 7 bases lay outside the gene matches. Germline CDR1 is WSHSY and CDR2 is SAAADI. The V gene is TRBV10-2, the J gene TRBJ2-7, with TRBD2 matching over 7 bases. This receptor was identified in a man between 18 and 29 years old in good health. Material for sequencing was naive CD4+ T cells sorted from blood. Subset defined: CD45RA+ positively selected. CDR3 sequence (DNA): TGCGCCAGCAGTGAGTTGGCTAGCGGCATTTACGAGCAGTACTTC. Protein sequence: CASSELASGIYEQYF.